Listed here are 13 T cell receptor beta chains from one sample, sequenced in a study of T cell responses to AZD1222 COVID-19 vaccine. The table came from immunoSEQ multiplex PCR; TCRdb's copy has only in-frame clones and leaves some out. The table lists just under 80,000 clones, 80% to 95% of them singletons. The sample consisted of peripheral blood, taken 28 days after the second AZD1222 dose. Receptor source: an adult who received the AZD1222 COVID-19 vaccine.

The gene calls are TRBV5-1 and TRBJ1-1; TRBD1 might be the D (6 bases). The CDR3 covers 14 residues. The V end was cut by 3 bases, the J end by 0 bases, with 9 bases between. CDR1 SGHRS and CDR2 YFSETQ come from the germline V gene. The CDR3 DNA reads as TGCGCCAGCAGCTATGGACAGATGAACACTGAAGCTTTCTTT. This encodes CASSYGQMNTEAFF.

The CDR3 DNA follows: TGTGCCAGTAGCGGGACAGGGGTTCGGTACTATGGCTACACCTTC. Amino acid sequence: CASSGTGVRYYGYTF. This chain uses TRBV19 with TRBJ1-2; TRBD1 agrees at 10 bases. The V gene end was trimmed by 6 bases and the J gene end by 3 bases; junction bases not matched to a gene: 7. The CDR3 has 15 amino acids. Germline CDR1 and CDR2: LNHDA and SQIVND (reference sequence). Combining the CDR3 with reference TRBV19 and TRBJ1-2 gives the whole variable domain DGGITQSPKYLFRKEGQNVTLSCEQNLNHDAMYWYRQDPGQGLRLIYYSQIVNDFQKGDIAEGYSVSREKKESFPLTVTSAQKNPTAFYLCASSGTGVRYYGYTFGSGTRLTVV.

The chain employs TRBV27 and TRBJ2-5, with 7 bases matching TRBD2. The CDR3 has 16 residues. The V gene's germline CDR1 is MNHEY and CDR2 SMNVEV (reference sequence). V trimming: 5 bases; J trimming: 0 bases; junction bases outside the gene matches: 9. In nucleotides, the CDR3 is TGTGCCAGCAGTATTGGGACTAACCTGTACCAAGAGACCCAGTACTTC. Protein sequence: CASSIGTNLYQETQYF.

The J gene is TRBJ1-1, the V gene TRBV18, with TRBD1 matching over 11 bases. CDR3 size: 15 residues. The J segment lost 1 base and the V segment lost 6 bases, leaving 4 bases of the junction unmatched. Germline CDR1 KGHSH, CDR2 LQKENI. CDR3 coding DNA: TGTGCCAGCTCTCCGGGGACAGGGGGGAACACTGAAGCTTTCTTT. Translation: CASSPGTGGNTEAFF.

V is TRBV6-5 and J is TRBJ1-1; D unclear. This CDR3 region has 11 residues. Trimming cost V 4 bases and J 8 bases, with 8 bases left between them. CDR1 MNHEY and CDR2 SVGAGI come from the germline V gene. The CDR3 here is CASSSDREAFF. CDR3 bases: TGTGCCAGCAGTTCCGACCGGGAAGCTTTCTTT.

The chain links TRBV10-3 to TRBJ2-6; tentatively, D is TRBD1 (6 bases). Trimming cost V 3 bases and J 4 bases, with 10 bases left between them. Germline loops: CDR1 ENHRY, CDR2 SYGVKD. The CDR3 is made up of 15 amino acids. The CDR3 sequence: CAISETGSGANVLTF. In nucleotides, the CDR3 is TGTGCCATCAGTGAAACAGGGTCCGGGGCCAACGTCCTGACTTTC.

The chain carries TRBV12-5 and TRBJ2-5, with 7 bases fitting TRBD1. The CDR3 covers 11 residues. Per germline, CDR1 LGHNT and CDR2 FRNRAP. Trimming removed 5 bases from V and 7 bases from J; junction bases left unmatched: 1. CDR3 residues: CASGPGGTQYF. CDR3 nucleotides: TGTGCTAGTGGTCCAGGGGGGACCCAGTACTTC. The full variable domain, completed using reference TRBV12-5 and TRBJ2-5, is DARVTQTPRHKVTEMGQEVTMRCQPILGHNTVFWYRQTMMQGLELLAYFRNRAPLDDSGMPKDRFSAEMPDATLATLKIQPSEPRDSAVYFCASGPGGTQYFGPGTRLLVL.

The gene calls are TRBV27 and TRBJ2-1; TRBD2 matches 11 bases. The CDR3 consists of 15 residues. Per the germline V gene, CDR1 is MNHEY and CDR2 is SMNVEV (reference sequence). J gave up 7 bases and V 3 bases, and 5 bases lay outside the gene matches. This CDR3 reads CASSLGLADLNEQFF. Written as DNA, the CDR3 is TGTGCCAGCAGTTTGGGACTAGCGGACCTGAATGAGCAGTTCTTC.

CDR3 region: CASSLRRDSLEQYF. In DNA, the CDR3 is TGTGCCAGCAGTCTACGTCGGGACAGCCTCGAGCAGTACTTC. The V and J genes are TRBV27 and TRBJ2-7, with 7 positions matching TRBD1. The CDR3 is made up of 14 amino acids. In germline, CDR1 is MNHEY, CDR2 SMNVEV (reference sequence). The trim removed 5 bases at V and 6 bases at J, leaving 10 bases unmatched.

This chain links TRBV30 with TRBJ1-2; maybe TRBD1 (5 bases). Trimming took 4 bases from V and 3 from J, leaving 9 bases between them. CDR1 and CDR2 from the germline V gene are GTSNPN and SVGIG (reference sequence). The CDR3 is 12 residues long. The CDR3 sequence is CAWTMTDYGYTF. CDR3 coding DNA: TGTGCCTGGACCATGACAGACTATGGCTACACCTTC.

Judged by abundance, this clone is medium-sized. This chain joins TRBV2 and TRBJ1-5; TRBD1 might be the D (5 bases). Deletions cut 6 bases from V and 5 bases from J, with 11 bases between. Germline lookup yields CDR1 SNHLY and CDR2 FYNNEI. This CDR3 is 13 amino acids long. This CDR3 is CASSRDRDQPQHF. As DNA, the CDR3 is TGTGCCAGCAGCCGCGACAGAGATCAGCCCCAGCATTTT.

V is TRBV28 and J is TRBJ1-2; maybe TRBD1 (5 bases). This CDR3 region has 15 residues. From germline, CDR1 is MDHEN and CDR2 SYDVKM. The V end was cut by 4 bases, the J end by 2 bases, with 14 bases between. The CDR3, as DNA: TGTGCCAGCAGTTATCCCCAGGGACGGAACTATGGCTACACCTTC. As protein: CASSYPQGRNYGYTF.

Written as DNA, the CDR3 is TGTGCCAGCAGCCAAAGCGACAGGGGCCGTTACAATGAGCAGTTCTTC. It codes for CASSQSDRGRYNEQFF. This sequence joins TRBV5-4 and TRBJ2-1; 8 bases are a match to TRBD1. V lost 4 bases, J lost 4 bases, and 10 bases stayed unmatched. Per the germline V gene, CDR1 is SGHNT and CDR2 is YYREEE (reference sequence). The CDR3 has 16 residues.